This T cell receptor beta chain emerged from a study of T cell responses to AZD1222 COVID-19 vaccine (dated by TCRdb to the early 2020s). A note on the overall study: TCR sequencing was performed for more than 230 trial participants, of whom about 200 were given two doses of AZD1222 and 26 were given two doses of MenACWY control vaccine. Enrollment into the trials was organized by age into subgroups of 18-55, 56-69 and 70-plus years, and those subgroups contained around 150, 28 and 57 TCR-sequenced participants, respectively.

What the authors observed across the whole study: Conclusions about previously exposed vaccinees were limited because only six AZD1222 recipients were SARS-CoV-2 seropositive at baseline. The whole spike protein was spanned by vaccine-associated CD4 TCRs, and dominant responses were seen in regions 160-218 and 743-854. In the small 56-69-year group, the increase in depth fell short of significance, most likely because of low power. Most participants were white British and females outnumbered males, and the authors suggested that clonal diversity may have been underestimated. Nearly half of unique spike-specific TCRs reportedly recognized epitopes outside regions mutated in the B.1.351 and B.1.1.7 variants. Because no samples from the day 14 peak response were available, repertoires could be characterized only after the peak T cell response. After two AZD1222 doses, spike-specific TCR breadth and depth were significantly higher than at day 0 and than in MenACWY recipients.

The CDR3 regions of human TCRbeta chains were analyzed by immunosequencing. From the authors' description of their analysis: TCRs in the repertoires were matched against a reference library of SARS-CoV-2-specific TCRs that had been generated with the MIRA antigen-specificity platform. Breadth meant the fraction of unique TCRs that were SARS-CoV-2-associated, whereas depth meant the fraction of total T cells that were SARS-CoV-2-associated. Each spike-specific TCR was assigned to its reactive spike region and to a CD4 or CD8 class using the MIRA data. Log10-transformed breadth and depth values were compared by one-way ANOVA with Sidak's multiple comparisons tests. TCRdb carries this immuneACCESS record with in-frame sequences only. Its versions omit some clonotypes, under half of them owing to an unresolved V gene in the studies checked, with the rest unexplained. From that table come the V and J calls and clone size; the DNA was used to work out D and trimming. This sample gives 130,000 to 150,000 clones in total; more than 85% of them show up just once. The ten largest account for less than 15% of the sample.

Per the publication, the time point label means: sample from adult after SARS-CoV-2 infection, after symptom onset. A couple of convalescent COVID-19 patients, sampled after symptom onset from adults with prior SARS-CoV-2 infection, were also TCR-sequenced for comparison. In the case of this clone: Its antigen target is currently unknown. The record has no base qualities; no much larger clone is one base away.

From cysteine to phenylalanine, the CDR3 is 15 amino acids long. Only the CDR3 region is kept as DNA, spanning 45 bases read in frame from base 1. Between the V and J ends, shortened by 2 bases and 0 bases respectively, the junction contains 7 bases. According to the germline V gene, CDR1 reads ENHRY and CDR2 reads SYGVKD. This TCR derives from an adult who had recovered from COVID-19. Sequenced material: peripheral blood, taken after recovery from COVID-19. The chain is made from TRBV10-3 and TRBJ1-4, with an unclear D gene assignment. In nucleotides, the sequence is TGTGCCATCAGTGAGGGCGTTGCAACTAATGAAAAACTGTTTTTT. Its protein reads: CAISEGVATNEKLFF.